The 18 T cell receptor beta chains below come from one sample, sequenced in a study of cytomegalovirus exposure and HLA in healthy donors. With 60 Vbeta and 13 Jbeta primers, the PCR was carried out. Using immunoSEQ multiplex PCR, the repertoire was profiled, and TCRdb retains in-frame clones only, with some absent. The sample holds 130,000 or so clones, roughly four fifths seen once. Sequenced input: PBMCs. These receptors were collected from a middle-aged woman in good health and CMV-seronegative.

The rearrangement joins TRBV5-4 to TRBJ1-5; D may be TRBD1 (6 bases). CDR1 and CDR2 (germline): SGHNT, YYREEE (reference sequence). Deletions cut 2 bases from V and 5 bases from J, with 8 bases between. The CDR3 runs 13 residues. DNA of the CDR3: TGTGCCAGCAGCTTACAGGGTTATCAGCCCCAGCATTTT. It encodes CASSLQGYQPQHF.

V usage is TRBV10-3 and J usage is TRBJ1-5, with D maybe TRBD1 (5 bases). The CDR3 has 16 residues. Trimming shortened V by 10 bases and J by 2 bases, and 21 bases separated the two germline ends. CDR1 and CDR2 from the germline V gene are ENHRY and SYGVKD. The CDR3 protein is CATKGMDGAGNQPQHF. The DNA of the CDR3 is TGTGCCACCAAGGGGATGGATGGGGCGGGCAATCAGCCCCAGCATTTT.

The chain joins TRBV7-2 to TRBJ2-3; 13 nucleotides match TRBD2. There are 16 residues in the CDR3. V lost 4 bases, J lost 5 bases, and 6 bases stayed unmatched. Germline V gene data show CDR1 as SGHTA and CDR2 as FQGNSA. In DNA, the CDR3 is TGTGCCAGCAGCTCCCTAACTAGCGGGAGGGTAGATACGCAGTATTTT. Its protein is CASSSLTSGRVDTQYF.

J is TRBJ2-3 and V is TRBV7-8, with 14 nucleotides matching TRBD2. The CDR3 runs 21 residues. The V gene end was trimmed by 5 bases and the J gene end by 3 bases; junction bases not matched to a gene: 19. Per germline, CDR1 SGHVS and CDR2 FQNEAQ. The DNA for the CDR3 is TGTGCCAGCAGCACTCAAGAGGGACTAGCGGGAGAGGGTTGGGGGACAGATACGCAGTATTTT. This encodes CASSTQEGLAGEGWGTDTQYF.

A few counts support this clone. The chain uses TRBV30 and TRBJ1-1; no firm D call. Germline CDR1 GTSNPN, CDR2 SVGIG (reference sequence). CDR3 size: 16 residues. Trimming shortened V by 0 bases and J by 4 bases, and 18 bases separated the two germline ends. This chain's CDR3 is CAWSVRRAVRSTEAFF. The CDR3 DNA follows: TGTGCCTGGAGTGTACGGAGGGCAGTTCGAAGCACTGAAGCTTTCTTT.

The J gene is TRBJ2-7, the V gene TRBV7-8; D is unresolved. Looked up from germline, CDR1 is SGHVS and CDR2 is FQNEAQ. V gave up 1 base and J gave up 4 bases, with 8 bases separating them. There are 13 residues in the CDR3. The CDR3 nucleotides are TGTGCCAGCAGCTTAGTTTTTCCGTACGAGCAGTACTTC. Translation gives CASSLVFPYEQYF.

The rearrangement joins TRBV14 to TRBJ2-7, with 7 bases aligning to TRBD1. Looked up from germline, CDR1 is SGHDN and CDR2 is FVKESK. There are 17 residues in the CDR3. Trimming at V came to 1 base and at J to 3 bases, leaving 12 bases not matched to a gene. The chain's CDR3 is CASSQGDSPRGNYEQYF. The CDR3 nucleotides read TGTGCCAGCAGCCAAGGGGACAGTCCCAGGGGAAACTACGAGCAGTACTTC.

Comment on this clone: Here the CDR3 omits its conserved ending phenylalanine or tryptophan, so a read error is the likely source. No DNA is shown, since the ends of the CDR3 on it are uncertain; the CDR3 is the one TCRdb lists. The chain has TRBV5-3 and TRBJ2-7; the table's D call, TRBD1, has no DNA check behind it. TRBV5-3 is assigned to the ORF class and has an uncertain function. The CDR3 is 10 residues long, counting both termini. The CDR3 is CARSLGLQVP.

About this clone itself: Other nucleotide sequences in the sample specify the same CDR3. The gene calls are TRBV7-9 and TRBJ2-1, with TRBD2 identical over 8 bases. The germline V gene encodes CDR1 SEHNR and CDR2 FQNEAQ (reference sequence). V lost 0 bases, J lost 0 bases, and 1 base stayed unmatched. This CDR3 has 16 residues. The CDR3 nucleotides read TGTGCCAGCAGCTTAGCTCTAGCGGGCTCCTACAATGAGCAGTTCTTC. Translated: CASSLALAGSYNEQFF.

The chain is built from TRBV5-4 and TRBJ2-7; no reliable D call. The CDR3 runs to 14 residues. CDR1 is SGHNT, CDR2 YYREEE, per germline (reference sequence). V lost 0 bases, J lost 0 bases, and 7 bases lay in between. The CDR3 loop reads CASSLAVSSYEQYF. CDR3 DNA sequence: TGTGCCAGCAGCTTGGCGGTGAGCTCCTACGAGCAGTACTTC. The complete variable domain, with remaining parts taken from reference TRBV5-4 and TRBJ2-7, reads ETGVTQSPTHLIKTRGQQVTLRCSSQSGHNTVSWYQQALGQGPQFIFQYYREEENGRGNFPPRFSGLQFPNYSSELNVNALELDDSALYLCASSLAVSSYEQYFGPGTRLTVT.

The J gene is TRBJ1-6, the V gene TRBV13; TRBD1 matches 10 bases. This CDR3 contains 15 residues. V lost 5 bases, J lost 12 bases, and 10 bases stayed unmatched. In germline, CDR1 is PRHDT, CDR2 FYEKMQ (reference sequence). Here the CDR3 reads CASSTHRDRGVPLHF. The CDR3 DNA sequence: TGTGCCAGCAGCACACACCGGGACAGGGGAGTACCCCTCCACTTT.

This chain uses TRBV28 with TRBJ2-7, with 11 positions matching TRBD2. Germline CDR1 is MDHEN and CDR2 is SYDVKM. The V segment lost 7 bases and the J segment 0 bases; nucleotides outside the gene matches: 5. This CDR3 comprises 15 residues. CDR3 protein: CASKLLAGDSYEQYF. The CDR3, as DNA: TGTGCCAGCAAACTACTAGCGGGAGACTCCTACGAGCAGTACTTC.

This chain connects TRBV18 to TRBJ2-7, with 8 bases fitting TRBD2. Germline V gives CDR1 KGHSH, CDR2 LQKENI. The ends lost 3 bases at V and 9 bases at J; junction bases unmatched: 13. The CDR3 loop spans 15 amino acids. CDR3 amino acids: CASSPDRTSGFGQYF. Written as DNA, the CDR3 is TGTGCCAGCTCACCGGACAGAACTAGCGGTTTTGGGCAGTACTTC.

Written as DNA, the CDR3 is TGTGCCAGCAGCCAAGTGTTATCGGGACTAGCGGGGGGGGACCAAGAGACCCAGTACTTC. Protein: CASSQVLSGLAGGDQETQYF. The V gene is TRBV4-2, the J gene TRBJ2-5; 16 nucleotides match TRBD2. V was pared by 1 base and J by 0 bases, with 8 bases of the junction left unmatched. Germline values: CDR1 LGHNA, CDR2 YNFKEQ. The CDR3 covers 20 residues.

This chain joins TRBV5-4 and TRBJ2-2; 8 bases are shared with TRBD1. The V segment lost 2 bases and the J segment 1 base; nucleotides outside the gene matches: 1. CDR1 SGHNT and CDR2 YYREEE come from the germline V gene (reference sequence). This CDR3 is 15 amino acids long. The CDR3 region has the DNA TGTGCCAGCAGCTTTACAGGGGGGAACACCGGGGAGCTGTTTTTT. Protein sequence: CASSFTGGNTGELFF. Full variable domain (missing parts from reference TRBV5-4 and TRBJ2-2): ETGVTQSPTHLIKTRGQQVTLRCSSQSGHNTVSWYQQALGQGPQFIFQYYREEENGRGNFPPRFSGLQFPNYSSELNVNALELDDSALYLCASSFTGGNTGELFFGEGSRLTVL.

This clone occurred a few times. This chain joins TRBV4-3 and TRBJ2-7; 12 nucleotides align to TRBD2. Germline V gene lookup returns CDR1 LGHNA and CDR2 YSLEER. The CDR3 length is 17 residues. After removal of 0 bases from V and 4 bases from J, the junction contained 7 bases not matched to a gene. CDR3 sequence: CASSQEVLAGGPYEQYF. CDR3 bases: TGCGCCAGCAGCCAAGAGGTCCTAGCGGGAGGGCCTTACGAGCAGTACTTC.

The chain employs TRBV28 and TRBJ1-1; 8 nucleotides align to TRBD1. The germline V gene encodes CDR1 MDHEN and CDR2 SYDVKM. The CDR3 spans 17 residues. After removal of 3 bases from V and 1 base from J, the junction contained 10 bases not matched to a gene. The CDR3 sequence is CASSFLQGAFQNTEAFF. The CDR3 nucleotides read TGTGCCAGCAGTTTCTTGCAGGGGGCCTTCCAGAACACTGAAGCTTTCTTT.

The CDR3, as DNA: TGTGCCAGCAGCGGCCGGGAAGTCTATTTCGGGAGCACAGATACGCAGTATTTT. Amino acid sequence: CASSGREVYFGSTDTQYF. The chain couples TRBV5-6 to TRBJ2-3; maybe TRBD2 (5 bases). The CDR3 extends over 18 amino acids. Germline values: CDR1 SGHDT, CDR2 YYEEEE. Trimming cost V 4 bases and J 0 bases, with 21 bases left between them.